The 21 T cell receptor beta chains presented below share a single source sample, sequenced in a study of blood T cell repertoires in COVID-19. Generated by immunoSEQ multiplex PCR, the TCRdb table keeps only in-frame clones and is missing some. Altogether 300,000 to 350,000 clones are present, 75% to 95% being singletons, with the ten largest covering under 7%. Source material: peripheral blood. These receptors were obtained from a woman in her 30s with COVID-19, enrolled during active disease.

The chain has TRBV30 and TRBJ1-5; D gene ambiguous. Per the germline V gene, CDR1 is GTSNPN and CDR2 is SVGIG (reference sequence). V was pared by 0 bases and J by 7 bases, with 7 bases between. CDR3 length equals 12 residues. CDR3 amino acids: CAWSVLGQPQHF. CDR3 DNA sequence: TGTGCCTGGAGTGTACTAGGACAGCCCCAGCATTTT. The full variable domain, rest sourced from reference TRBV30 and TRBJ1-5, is SQTIHQWPATLVQPVGSPLSLECTVEGTSNPNLYWYRQAAGRGLQLLFYSVGIGQISSEVPQNLSASRPQDRQFILSSKKLLLSDSGFYLCAWSVLGQPQHFGDGTRLSIL.

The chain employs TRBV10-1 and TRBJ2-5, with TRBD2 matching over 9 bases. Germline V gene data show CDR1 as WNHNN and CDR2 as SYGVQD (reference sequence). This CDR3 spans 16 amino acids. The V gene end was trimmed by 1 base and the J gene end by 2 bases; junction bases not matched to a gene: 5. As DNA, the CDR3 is TGCGCCAGCAGTGAGTTCGGCGGGAGGGGGCAAGAGACCCAGTACTTC. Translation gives CASSEFGGRGQETQYF.

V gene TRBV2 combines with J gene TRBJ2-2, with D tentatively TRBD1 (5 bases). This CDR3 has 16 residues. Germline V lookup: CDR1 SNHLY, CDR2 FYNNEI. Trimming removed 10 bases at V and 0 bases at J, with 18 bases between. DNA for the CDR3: TGTGCCACCCGTGCCACGACAGATTCGAACACCGGGGAGCTGTTTTTT. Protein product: CATRATTDSNTGELFF. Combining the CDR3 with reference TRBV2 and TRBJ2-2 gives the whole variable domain EPEVTQTPSHQVTQMGQEVILRCVPISNHLYFYWYRQILGQKVEFLVSFYNNEISEKSEIFDDQFSVERPDGSNFTLKIRSTKLEDSAMYFCATRATTDSNTGELFFGEGSRLTVL.

CDR3 loop: CASSVPLGTEAFF. The CDR3 coding sequence is TGTGCCAGCAGTGTTCCCCTCGGGACTGAAGCTTTCTTT. The gene calls are TRBV2 and TRBJ1-1; D is ambiguous. V was shortened by 4 bases and J by 5 bases, with 11 bases between the two germline ends. Germline V gives CDR1 SNHLY, CDR2 FYNNEI. The CDR3 contains 13 residues.

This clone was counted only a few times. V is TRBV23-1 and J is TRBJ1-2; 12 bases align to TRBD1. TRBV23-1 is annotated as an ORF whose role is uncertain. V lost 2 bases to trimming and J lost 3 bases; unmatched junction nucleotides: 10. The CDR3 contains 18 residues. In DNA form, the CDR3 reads TGCGCCAGCAGTCAACCATCGGGACAGGGGGCTAAGGACTATGGCTACACCTTC. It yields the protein CASSQPSGQGAKDYGYTF.

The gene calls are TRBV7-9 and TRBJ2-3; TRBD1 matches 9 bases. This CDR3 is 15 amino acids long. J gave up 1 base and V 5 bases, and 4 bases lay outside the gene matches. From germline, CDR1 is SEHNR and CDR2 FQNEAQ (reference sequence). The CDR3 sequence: CASSAQGAGTDTQYF. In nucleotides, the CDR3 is TGTGCCAGCAGCGCACAGGGGGCAGGCACAGATACGCAGTATTTT.

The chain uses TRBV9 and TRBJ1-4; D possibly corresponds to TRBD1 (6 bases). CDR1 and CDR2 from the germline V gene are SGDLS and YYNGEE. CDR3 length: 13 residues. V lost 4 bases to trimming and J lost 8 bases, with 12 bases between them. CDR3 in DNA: TGTGCCAGCAGCTCGAGGGGGGGGGAAAAACTGTTTTTT. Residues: CASSSRGGEKLFF.

CDR3 loop: CASSLGVSGNTIYF. The CDR3 DNA follows: TGTGCCAGCAGTTTGGGCGTCTCTGGAAACACCATATATTTT. The chain combines TRBV28 with TRBJ1-3; D is unresolved. The CDR3 is 14 residues long. The germline V and J ends were trimmed by 3 bases and 0 bases, with 6 bases remaining between them. Germline-derived CDR1 and CDR2 are MDHEN and SYDVKM.

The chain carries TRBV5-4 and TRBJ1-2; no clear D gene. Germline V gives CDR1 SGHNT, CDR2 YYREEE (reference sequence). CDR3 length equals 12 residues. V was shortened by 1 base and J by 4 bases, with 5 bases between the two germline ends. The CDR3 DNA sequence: TGTGCCAGCAGCTTGAACAGCTATGGCTACACCTTC. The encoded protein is CASSLNSYGYTF.

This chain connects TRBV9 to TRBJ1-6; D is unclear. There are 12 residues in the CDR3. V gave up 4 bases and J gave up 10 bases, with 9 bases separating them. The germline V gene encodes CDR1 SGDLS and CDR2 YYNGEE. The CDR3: CASSTPGSPLHF. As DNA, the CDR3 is TGTGCCAGCAGCACCCCGGGGTCACCCCTCCACTTT.

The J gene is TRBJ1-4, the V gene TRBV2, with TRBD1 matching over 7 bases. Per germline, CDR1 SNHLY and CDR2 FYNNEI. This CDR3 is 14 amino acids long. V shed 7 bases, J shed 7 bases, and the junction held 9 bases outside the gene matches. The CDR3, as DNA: TGTGCCAGCAAATTAGGGGGCTCAGTTGAAAAACTGTTTTTT. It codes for CASKLGGSVEKLFF.

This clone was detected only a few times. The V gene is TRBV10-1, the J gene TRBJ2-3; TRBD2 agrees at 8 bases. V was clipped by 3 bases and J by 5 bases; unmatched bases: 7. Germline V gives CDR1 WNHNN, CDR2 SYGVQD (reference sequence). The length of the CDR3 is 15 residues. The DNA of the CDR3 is TGCGCCAGCAGTGAATCCGGGAGGGTGGTAGATACGCAGTATTTT. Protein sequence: CASSESGRVVDTQYF.

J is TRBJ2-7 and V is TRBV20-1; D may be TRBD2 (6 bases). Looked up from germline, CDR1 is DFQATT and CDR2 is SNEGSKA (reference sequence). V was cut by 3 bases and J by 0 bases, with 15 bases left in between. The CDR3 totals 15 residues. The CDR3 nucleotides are TGCAGTGCTAGTGAGGCAGCGGGCATCTCCTACGAGCAGTACTTC. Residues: CSASEAAGISYEQYF.

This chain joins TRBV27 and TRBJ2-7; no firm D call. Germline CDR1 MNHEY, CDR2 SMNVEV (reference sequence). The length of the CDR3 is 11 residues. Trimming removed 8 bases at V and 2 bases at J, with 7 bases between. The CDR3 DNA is TGTGCCAGCCGTGGAGCCTACGAGCAGTACTTC. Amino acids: CASRGAYEQYF.

CDR3 sequence: CASSQDRGQETQYF. The CDR3 DNA is TGTGCCAGCAGCCAAGACCGCGGGCAAGAGACCCAGTACTTC. The chain recombines TRBV4-2 with TRBJ2-5; a weak D match, TRBD2 (5 bases). Per germline, CDR1 LGHNA and CDR2 YNFKEQ. This CDR3 spans 14 amino acids. V was clipped by 0 bases and J by 2 bases, with 7 bases between them.

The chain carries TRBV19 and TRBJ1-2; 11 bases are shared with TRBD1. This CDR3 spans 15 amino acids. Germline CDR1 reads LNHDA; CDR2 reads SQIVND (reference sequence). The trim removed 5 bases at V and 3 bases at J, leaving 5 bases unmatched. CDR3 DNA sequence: TGTGCCAGTAGTGCGGACAGGGGGCATTACTATGGCTACACCTTC. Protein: CASSADRGHYYGYTF.

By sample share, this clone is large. In DNA, the CDR3 is TGTGCCAGCAGCGGACTAGCGGGGATGTACGAGCAGTACTTC. As protein: CASSGLAGMYEQYF. The V and J genes are TRBV6-5 and TRBJ2-7, with 12 bases matching TRBD2. The germline V gene has CDR1 MNHEY and CDR2 SVGAGI. The CDR3 is 14 amino acids. V dropped 6 bases and J dropped 4; count of bases not matched to a gene: 4.

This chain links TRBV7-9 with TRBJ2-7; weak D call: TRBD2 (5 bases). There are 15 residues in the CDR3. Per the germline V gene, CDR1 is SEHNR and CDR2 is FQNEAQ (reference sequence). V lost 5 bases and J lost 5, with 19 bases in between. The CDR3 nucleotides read TGTGCCAGCAGCCCTTCAGCGGCGCGCAAGGACGAGCAGTACTTC. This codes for CASSPSAARKDEQYF.

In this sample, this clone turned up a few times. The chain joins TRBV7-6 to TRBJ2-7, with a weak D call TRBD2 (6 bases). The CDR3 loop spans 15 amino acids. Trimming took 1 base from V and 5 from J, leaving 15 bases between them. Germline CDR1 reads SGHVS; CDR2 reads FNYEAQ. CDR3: CASSLGGGMEDEQYF. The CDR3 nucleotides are TGTGCCAGCAGCTTAGGAGGAGGGATGGAGGACGAGCAGTACTTC.

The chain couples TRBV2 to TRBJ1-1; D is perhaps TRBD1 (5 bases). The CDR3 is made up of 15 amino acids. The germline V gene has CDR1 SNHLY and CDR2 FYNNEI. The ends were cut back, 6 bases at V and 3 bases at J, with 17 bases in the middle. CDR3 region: CASRLQGLEDTEAFF. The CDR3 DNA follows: TGTGCCAGCAGGCTTCAGGGTCTAGAGGACACTGAAGCTTTCTTT.

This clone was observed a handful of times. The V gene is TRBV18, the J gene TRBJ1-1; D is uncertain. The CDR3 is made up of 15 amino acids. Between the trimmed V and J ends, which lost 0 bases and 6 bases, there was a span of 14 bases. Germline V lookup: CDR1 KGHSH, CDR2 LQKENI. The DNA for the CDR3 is TGTGCCAGCTCACCACCGGAATTTCGGGGTTCTGAAGCTTTCTTT. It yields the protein CASSPPEFRGSEAFF.